These T cell receptor beta chains were read from a single sample in a study of T-cell memory formation after mild COVID-19. TCRdb re-analysed the 5' RACE reads in MiXCR, keeping a single row per CDR3 protein. The sample includes around 200,000 distinct CDR3 sequences, approximately 17% of them seen just once. Sequencing was done on a sample of PBMCs or a T cell subset sorted from them (not recorded which). Receptors were obtained from a man in his late teens or twenties who had mild COVID-19 (a few samples of this study predate the infection). Cell type and time point are not known. Each CDR3 is given with its conserved first and last residue. The D gene is left open where the match is weak. The listing skips clone size in some rows; elsewhere it reads once, few, many or a size class.

j_gene	abundance	d_gene	v_gene	CDR3aa	CDR3nt
TRBJ1-4	few	TRBD1	TRBV6-6	CASSRDRFNEKLFF	TGTGCCAGCAGCCGGGACAGATTTAATGAAAAACTGTTTTTT
TRBJ2-3	-	TRBD2	TRBV7-2	CASSFQTSAGDTQYF	TGTGCCAGCAGCTTCCAGACTAGCGCCGGCGATACGCAGTATTTT
TRBJ1-1	few	-	TRBV12-3/TRBV12-4	CASKPAQGGNTEAFF	TGTGCCAGCAAACCGGCCCAGGGCGGGAACACTGAAGCTTTCTTT
TRBJ2-1	-	TRBD1	TRBV7-6	CASSLGQGAHEQFF	TGTGCCAGCAGCTTAGGACAGGGGGCCCATGAGCAGTTCTTC
TRBJ2-5	few	-	TRBV2	CASSLVRVQGAQETQYF	TGTGCCAGCAGCCTCGTTCGGGTACAGGGCGCCCAAGAGACCCAGTACTTC
TRBJ2-1	-	TRBD2	TRBV7-6	CASGTSGGGEQFF	TGTGCCAGCGGGACTAGCGGGGGCGGTGAGCAGTTCTTC
TRBJ1-2	-	TRBD1	TRBV12-3/TRBV12-4	CASSFSQGAYGYTF	TGTGCCAGCAGTTTTTCCCAGGGGGCCTATGGCTACACCTTC
TRBJ1-1	-	TRBD1	TRBV7-8	CASSLGQGARGNTEAFF	TGTGCCAGCAGTCTCGGACAGGGGGCTCGTGGGAACACTGAAGCTTTCTTT
TRBJ1-2	-	-	TRBV4-3	CASSQGGALGYGYTF	TGCGCCAGCAGCCAAGGAGGGGCCCTCGGCTATGGCTACACCTTC
TRBJ2-3	many	TRBD2	TRBV7-3	CASSPRRGGGQYF	TGTGCCAGCAGCCCCCGCCGGGGGGGGGGGCAGTATTTT
TRBJ2-4	few	-	TRBV11-2	CASSGVAKNIQYF	TGTGCCAGCAGCGGGGTAGCCAAAAACATTCAGTACTTC
TRBJ1-6	-	-	TRBV7-9	CASSRESPYNSPLHF	TGTGCCAGCAGCAGAGAGAGTCCCTATAATTCACCCCTCCACTTT
TRBJ2-7	once	-	TRBV2	CASSEGGTRHYEQYF	TGTGCCAGCAGTGAAGGCGGGACTCGCCACTACGAGCAGTACTTC
TRBJ1-4	many	TRBD1	TRBV6-1	CASSPDRETGKLFF	TGTGCCAGCAGTCCCGACAGGGAAACCGGAAAACTGTTTTTT
TRBJ1-6	once	-	TRBV12-3/TRBV12-4	CATKNTRGDSPLHF	TGTGCCACCAAAAACACCCGGGGGGATTCACCCCTCCACTTT
TRBJ1-1	few	-	TRBV11-2	CASSLPRGMNTEAFF	TGTGCCAGCAGCCTACCCAGGGGTATGAACACTGAAGCTTTCTTT
TRBJ1-1	-	-	TRBV12-3/TRBV12-4	CASSPGLNSMNTEAFF	TGTGCCAGCAGTCCGGGTCTAAATTCCATGAACACTGAAGCTTTCTTT
TRBJ2-1	few	TRBD2	TRBV7-6	CASSRPGTSSYNEQFF	TGTGCCAGCAGTCGACCCGGGACTAGCTCCTACAATGAGCAGTTCTTC
TRBJ1-1	few	-	TRBV7-8	CASSFDLAVNTEAFF	TGTGCCAGCAGCTTCGATTTGGCGGTGAACACTGAAGCTTTCTTT
TRBJ2-4	-	-	TRBV5-6	CASSLVTGPQAKNIQYF	TGTGCCAGCAGCTTAGTAACGGGTCCTCAAGCCAAAAACATTCAGTACTTC
TRBJ2-2	-	-	TRBV7-2	CASSLDTGITGELFF	TGTGCCAGCAGCTTAGACACTGGAATCACCGGGGAGCTGTTTTTT
TRBJ1-3	-	-	TRBV7-2	CASSLMSNGNTIYF	TGTGCCAGCAGCTTAATGAGTAACGGGAACACCATATATTTT
TRBJ2-3	few	-	TRBV5-4	CASSSGGQTSTDTQYF	TGTGCCAGCAGCTCGGGGGGACAGACTAGCACAGATACGCAGTATTTT
TRBJ1-4	few	TRBD1	TRBV5-5	CASSLSDRADYEKLFF	TGTGCCAGCAGCTTGTCCGACAGGGCGGATTATGAAAAACTGTTTTTT
TRBJ2-2	few	-	TRBV4-2	CASSQDSRTGELFF	TGTGCCAGCAGCCAAGACAGCCGCACCGGGGAGCTGTTTTTT
TRBJ1-1	few	-	TRBV20-1	CSAKELGRLNTEAFF	TGCAGTGCTAAGGAGCTTGGGCGGCTGAACACTGAAGCTTTCTTT
TRBJ2-7	-	-	TRBV7-2	CASSPTTTLGEQYF	TGTGCCAGCAGCCCGACGACCACCCTGGGAGAGCAGTACTTC
TRBJ1-5	-	-	TRBV7-2	CASSIGGVRPQHF	TGTGCCAGCAGCATAGGAGGGGTGAGGCCCCAGCATTTT
TRBJ2-7	-	TRBD1	TRBV4-2	CASSQEDRGLYEQYF	TGTGCCAGCAGCCAAGAAGACAGGGGGCTCTACGAGCAGTACTTC
TRBJ2-3	-	-	TRBV5-1	CASSFDTSASTDTQYF	TGCGCCAGCAGCTTTGACACCTCGGCTAGCACAGATACGCAGTATTTT
TRBJ2-3	few	-	TRBV2	CASSDDRRVTDTQYF	TGTGCCAGCAGCGACGACAGGCGGGTAACAGATACGCAGTATTTT
TRBJ2-5	-	-	TRBV28	CASSTGKETQYF	TGTGCCAGCAGTACGGGGAAGGAGACCCAGTACTTC
TRBJ1-6	-	-	TRBV9	CASSVVGGNSPLHF	TGTGCCAGCAGCGTAGTAGGAGGCAATTCACCCCTCCACTTT
TRBJ1-2	-	-	TRBV7-2	CASSPPGVGGYTF	TGTGCCAGCAGCCCCCCCGGGGTAGGCGGCTACACCTTC
TRBJ1-2	-	TRBD1	TRBV7-9	CASSGSRGPPDGYTF	TGTGCCAGCAGCGGGAGCAGGGGGCCACCTGATGGCTACACCTTC
TRBJ2-3	many	-	TRBV4-1	CASSYSQGGDTQYF	TGCGCCAGCAGCTACTCGCAAGGGGGAGATACGCAGTATTTT
TRBJ2-2	-	-	TRBV10-2	CASRGPGVLSRELFF	TGCGCCAGCAGGGGGCCCGGGGTTTTGTCCAGGGAGCTGTTTTTT
TRBJ2-3	-	TRBD2	TRBV20-1	CSARASTSGGDTQYF	TGCAGTGCTAGAGCCTCGACTAGCGGCGGGGATACGCAGTATTTT
TRBJ1-3	-	TRBD1	TRBV29-1	CSVPGQGGNTIYF	TGCAGCGTCCCCGGACAGGGAGGAAACACCATATATTTT
TRBJ2-1	-	-	TRBV21-1	CASSKEGGSEPPYNEQFF	TGTGCCAGCAGCAAAGAAGGGGGGTCCGAACCACCTTACAATGAGCAGTTCTTC
TRBJ2-1	-	-	TRBV7-2	CASSFQHLEDEQFF	TGTGCCAGCAGCTTTCAGCACCTCGAGGATGAGCAGTTCTTC
TRBJ1-4	-	-	TRBV4-1	CASSRGTNEKLFF	TGCGCCAGCAGCCGGGGGACTAATGAAAAACTGTTTTTT
TRBJ2-5	-	-	TRBV6-5	CASSVRDAETQYF	TGTGCCAGCAGTGTCAGGGATGCGGAGACCCAGTACTTC
TRBJ2-3	many	-	TRBV7-2	CASSLLQATDTQYF	TGTGCCAGCAGCTTATTACAGGCCACAGATACGCAGTATTTT
TRBJ2-5	few	TRBD2	TRBV2	CASGGLAGPEETQYF	TGTGCCAGCGGAGGACTAGCGGGACCCGAAGAGACCCAGTACTTC
TRBJ2-1	many	TRBD1	TRBV7-3	CASSLNRGDEQFF	TGTGCCAGCAGCTTGAACAGGGGCGATGAGCAGTTCTTC
TRBJ1-2	-	-	TRBV6-1	CASSTTHGESGYTF	TGTGCCAGCAGCACCACACACGGGGAGTCCGGCTACACCTTC
TRBJ1-5	-	-	TRBV6-5	CASSSRGGGNQPQHF	TGTGCCAGCAGTTCGCGGGGGGGGGGAAATCAGCCCCAGCATTTT